This TCR beta chain appears in the sequencing data of a study of early T cells in non-severe SARS-CoV-2 infection. On the study more broadly: Sequencing of unsorted whole blood was done on bulk RNA, leaving chains unpaired.

TCRdb processed the 5' RACE reads anew with MiXCR; each CDR3 protein has one entry. In the table there are over 60,000 distinct CDR3 sequences, around 12% of which are singletons. The V gene lost 5 bases and the J gene lost 5 bases, with 24 bases spanning the gap. The CDR3 is 17 residues long. Germline CDR1 and CDR2: SGHTA and FQGNSA. This clonotype was observed a few times. Sequenced here: whole blood, sampled at baseline. The J gene is TRBJ1-2, the V gene TRBV7-2; TRBD1 is a possible D gene (5 bases). The receptor's source is an adult who was a healthcare worker with PCR-confirmed SARS-CoV-2 infection or an uninfected control (not recorded which). The CDR3 reads CASSAHRLKTDKYGYTF. The CDR3 nucleotides are TGTGCCAGCAGCGCCCATCGCCTGAAAACGGACAAATATGGCTACACCTTC. Filled out from reference TRBV7-2 and TRBJ1-2, the complete variable domain reads GAGVSQSPSNKVTEKGKDVELRCDPISGHTALYWYRQSLGQGLEFLIYFQGNSAPDKSGLPSDRFSAERTGGSVSTLTIQRTQQEDSAVYLCASSAHRLKTDKYGYTFGSGTRLTVV.